This TCR beta chain was documented in a study of blood T cell repertoires in COVID-19. The overall study: Samples taken during acute and convalescent COVID-19 were collected in the United States, Italy and Spain.

Original methodology: Reference gene primer amplification gave nucleated cell count estimates. The data were produced by immunoSEQ multiplex PCR, yet TCRdb's version contains in-frame clones alone and is incomplete. V and J calls and clone size are those listed in that table; D and trimming were worked out from the DNA. Of 150,000 to 200,000 clones listed, about 81% are singletons. V was pared by 3 bases and J by 11 bases, with 8 bases between. Germline assignment: CDR1 SEHNR and CDR2 FQNEAQ (reference sequence). The CDR3 spans 11 residues. The sequencing sample was made of peripheral blood. The chain joins TRBV7-9 to TRBJ2-1; D gene uncertain. The sequence came from a human donor in a cohort sampled during active COVID-19. The CDR3: CASSFYHQQFF. The CDR3 nucleotides are TGTGCCAGCAGCTTCTACCACCAGCAGTTCTTC.